This entry describes one TCR beta chain. Its antigen target is currently unknown. Base qualities are not provided; no much larger clone lies one nucleotide away. This sample was taken from a study of shared clonotypes between healthy human individuals (dated by TCRdb to 2019 to 2021). Study-wide context: Three men and a couple of women, aged 18 to 49 years, made up the cohort. Blood TCR repertoires of a handful of healthy adults were deeply sequenced to estimate repertoire size and the extent of clonotype sharing between individuals. To increase sequencing depth and limit assay-specific biases, different laboratories used diverse techniques to prepare libraries and sequence TCR repertoires. Per donor, leukapheresis produced somewhere between about 0.8 and 9 billion PBMCs. Per donor, three plates each were used for CD4 naive and CD4 memory, two for CD8 naive, and one for CD8 memory. The paper's findings and limits, for the study overall: Compared with non-shared clonotypes, clonotypes shared by all four sorted-subset donors had higher generation probabilities. Larger estimated clonotype richness was generally found for naive subsets than for memory subsets. Only blood was sampled, and tissue TCR repertoires likely differ from those in blood. Pairwise subsampling led to the expectation that sequencing depth would affect the degree of clonotype sharing among donors. Rarefaction of sorted-subset datasets indicated incomplete sequencing despite the large sequencing depth. Because the study included only a small number of donors, the genetic and exposure-history diversity represented was limited. When a handful of donors were compared, the shared fraction of clonotypes was about 5% for naive CD4, about 4% for naive CD8, roughly 2.5% for memory CD4, and roughly 0.4% for memory CD8.

The donors were healthy, HIV-negative adults who had no recently reported acute infections or vaccinations. Every donor was a Caucasian adult residing in Nashville, Tennessee, USA. CD4+ T cells were enriched by magnetic negative selection; naive cells were then positively selected on CD45RA, and the negative fraction formed the memory subset. Blood was collected by leukapheresis, and PBMCs were isolated by Ficoll-Histopaque density gradient centrifugation and then cryopreserved in liquid nitrogen vapor phase. Analytical flow cytometry was used to check the purity and quantity of each magnetically sorted T cell population. From each sorted fraction, genomic DNA was isolated and quantified by UV absorbance on a Nanodrop 2000c. The V end gives up 1 base and the J end 6 bases, leaving 7 bases in the junction not matched to a gene. Counted from cysteine to phenylalanine, this CDR3 has 18 amino acids. Only the CDR3 part of the read is kept: 54 bases, read in frame from the first base. The germline V gene (reference sequence) yields MNHEY for CDR1 and SMNVEV for CDR2.

Using the deep immunoSEQ assay, TCR CDR3 regions were amplified from genomic DNA by multiplex PCR. Genomic DNA extracted from each cell subset was distributed evenly over all wells of several immunoSEQ 96-well plates, and each plate served as one replicate. Each replicate PCR for sorted subsets received roughly 0.2 ug genomic DNA, equal to tens of thousands of T cell genomes. Purified libraries were measured with a Qubit 3.0 fluorometer, size-checked on a Bioanalyzer 2100, and measured again with the KAPA Library Quantification kit. Each immunoSEQ 96-well plate was sequenced on its own single-read 150-cycle Illumina NextSeq 550 flow cell. The paper's data handling went like this. Because the immunoSEQ output included only junctional sequences and no quality scores, the filtering could not be the same as the filtering used for full-length reads. To assign V/J genes and CDR3, sequences were annotated using PyIR, a Python wrapper for IgBLAST v1.9, with IMGT germline references. Reads were filtered out if the reads had weak V/J assignments (E-value above 1e-6), no CDR3, stop codons, out-of-frame junctions, or ambiguous translated residues. V3J clonotypes were defined by identical inferred V gene, J gene, and CDR3 amino acid sequence. To compute the percentage overlap between repertoires, the number of shared unique clonotypes was divided by the size of the smaller repertoire. Repertoire richness was assessed with RTK rarefaction, the Chao1 estimator, and Recon v2.1 estimates of unobserved clonotypes. Generation probabilities were computed with OLGA for all TCRbeta clonotypes obtained by the gDNA method from a handful of donors. In its TCRdb copy, this immuneACCESS table keeps in-frame sequences only and misses some clones. Where compared with another copy, unresolved V genes explain less than half of these, and the others have no known cause. The D gene and trimming were derived from the DNA, and the V and J assignments and clone size from that table. Recorded for this sample are 2.3 million or so clones; approximately 95% of them occurred a single time. In total, the top ten clones hold around 0.4% of the sample.

The receptor comes from a young man in good health. Some clones in this sample may be carry-over from other donors' samples. Rearrangement joined TRBV27 to TRBJ2-1, with 15 bases in between that match TRBD2. Sequencing used naive CD4+ T cells from PBMCs. The cell subset or site tag for this specimen amounts to: CD45RA+ positively selected. In nucleotides, the sequence is TGTGCCAGCAGTTTATGGCCCGGACTAGCGGGAGGGATCAATGAGCAGTTCTTC. This gives the protein CASSLWPGLAGGINEQFF.